This T cell receptor (beta chain) was found in a study of T cells expressing NK-cell markers. Turning to the study itself: Obtained from sorted CD3+CD56+NKG2C+, CD3+CD56+NKG2C- and CD3+CD56-NKG2C+ T cells were the TCR beta repertoires.

Generation of TCR beta cDNA was performed by 5'RACE template switching incorporating UMIs. TCRdb re-called the 5' RACE reads and catalogs CDR3 proteins one per entry, DNA excluded. This sample contains roughly 110,000 distinct CDR3 sequences. Regarding the study as a whole: The same clonotypes also predominated in the CD3+CD56-NKG2C+ fraction of several donors. Dominant NKG2C+ clonotypes were found to form roughly 1.0-7.0% of CD8+ T cells in a handful of donors.

Germline V gene lookup returns CDR1 MNHNS and CDR2 SASEGT. The CDR3 length is 14 residues. As regards this clonotype: The target antigen is unknown.

Sequencing was carried out using blood T cells: a sorted CD56 or NKG2C T cell subset, CD4+ or CD8+ T cells, or bulk PBMC T cells (not recorded which). The rearrangement uses TRBV6-1 and TRBJ2-1; TCRdb's D call, TRBD1, is unchecked because there is no DNA. The sequence came from a woman aged 18-70 years in good health. The CDR3 loop is CASSPWPGPDEQFF.